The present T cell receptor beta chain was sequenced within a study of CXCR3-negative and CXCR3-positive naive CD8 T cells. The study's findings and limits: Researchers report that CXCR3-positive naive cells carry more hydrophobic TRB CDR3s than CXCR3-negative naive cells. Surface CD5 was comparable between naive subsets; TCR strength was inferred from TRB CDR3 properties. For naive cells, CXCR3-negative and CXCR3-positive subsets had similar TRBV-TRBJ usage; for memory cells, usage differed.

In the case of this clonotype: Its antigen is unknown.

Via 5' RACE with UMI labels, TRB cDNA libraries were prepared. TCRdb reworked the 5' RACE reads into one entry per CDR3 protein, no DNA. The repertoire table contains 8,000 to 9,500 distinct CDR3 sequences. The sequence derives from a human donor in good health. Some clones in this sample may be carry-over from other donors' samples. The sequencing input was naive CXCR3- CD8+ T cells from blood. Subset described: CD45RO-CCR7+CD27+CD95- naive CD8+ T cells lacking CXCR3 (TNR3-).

This CDR3 is CASNGATATIQETQYF. The J gene is TRBJ2-5, the V gene TRBV5-1; TCRdb designates TRBD1, a call that cannot be tested without DNA. CDR3 length: 16 residues. CDR1 and CDR2 (germline): SGHRS, YFSETQ.